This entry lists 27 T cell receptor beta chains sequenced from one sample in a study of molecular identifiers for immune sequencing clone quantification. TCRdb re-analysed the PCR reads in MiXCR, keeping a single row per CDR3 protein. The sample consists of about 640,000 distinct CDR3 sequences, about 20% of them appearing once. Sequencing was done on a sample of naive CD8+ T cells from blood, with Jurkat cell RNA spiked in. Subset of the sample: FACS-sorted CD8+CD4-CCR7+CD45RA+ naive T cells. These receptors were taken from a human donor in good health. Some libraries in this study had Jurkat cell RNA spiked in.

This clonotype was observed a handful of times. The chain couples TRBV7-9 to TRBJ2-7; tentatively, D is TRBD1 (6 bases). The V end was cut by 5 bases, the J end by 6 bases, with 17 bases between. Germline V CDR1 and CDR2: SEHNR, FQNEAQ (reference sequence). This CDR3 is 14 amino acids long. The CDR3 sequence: CASSGRTAPIEQYF. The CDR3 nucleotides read TGTGCCAGCAGCGGCCGGACAGCCCCAATCGAGCAGTACTTC.

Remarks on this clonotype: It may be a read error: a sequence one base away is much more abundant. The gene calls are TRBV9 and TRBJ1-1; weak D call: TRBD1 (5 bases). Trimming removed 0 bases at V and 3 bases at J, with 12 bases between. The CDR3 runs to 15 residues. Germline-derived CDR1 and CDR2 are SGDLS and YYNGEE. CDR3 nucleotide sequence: TGTGCCAGCAGCGTAGGGGTTGGGGGGGACACTGAAGCTTTCTTT. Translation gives CASSVGVGGDTEAFF.

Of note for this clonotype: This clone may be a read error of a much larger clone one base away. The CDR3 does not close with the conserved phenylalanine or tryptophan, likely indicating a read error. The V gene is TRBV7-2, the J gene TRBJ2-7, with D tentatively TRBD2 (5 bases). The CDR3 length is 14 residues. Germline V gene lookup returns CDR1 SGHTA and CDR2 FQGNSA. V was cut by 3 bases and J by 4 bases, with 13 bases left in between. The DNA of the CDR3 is TGTGCCAGCAGCTTTACTGGGAGTGGATACGAGCAGTACTCC. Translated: CASSFTGSGYEQYS.

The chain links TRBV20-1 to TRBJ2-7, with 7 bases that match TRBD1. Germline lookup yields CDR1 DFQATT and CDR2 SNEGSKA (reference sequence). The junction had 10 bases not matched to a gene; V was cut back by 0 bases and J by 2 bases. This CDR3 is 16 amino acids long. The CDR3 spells CSARDGKTGTPYEQYF. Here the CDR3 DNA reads TGCAGTGCTAGAGATGGGAAGACAGGGACCCCCTACGAGCAGTACTTC.

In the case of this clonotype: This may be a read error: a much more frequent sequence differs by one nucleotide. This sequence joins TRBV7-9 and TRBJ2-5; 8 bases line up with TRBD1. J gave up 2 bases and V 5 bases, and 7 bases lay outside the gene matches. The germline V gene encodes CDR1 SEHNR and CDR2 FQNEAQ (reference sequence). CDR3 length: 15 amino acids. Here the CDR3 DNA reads TGTGCCAGCAGCACTTACCGGGACAGGCAAGAGACCCAGTACTTC. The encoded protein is CASSTYRDRQETQYF. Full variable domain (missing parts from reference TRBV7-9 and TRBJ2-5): DTGVSQNPRHKITKRGQNVTFRCDPISEHNRLYWYRQTLGQGPEFLTYFQNEAQLEKSRLLSDRFSAERPKGSFSTLEIQRTEQGDSAMYLCASSTYRDRQETQYFGPGTRLLVL.

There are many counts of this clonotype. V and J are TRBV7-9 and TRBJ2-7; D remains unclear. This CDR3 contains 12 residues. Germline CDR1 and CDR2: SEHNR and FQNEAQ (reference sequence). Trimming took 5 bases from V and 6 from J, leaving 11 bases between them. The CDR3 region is CASSRARFEQYF. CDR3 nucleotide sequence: TGTGCCAGCAGCAGAGCGCGTTTCGAGCAGTACTTC.

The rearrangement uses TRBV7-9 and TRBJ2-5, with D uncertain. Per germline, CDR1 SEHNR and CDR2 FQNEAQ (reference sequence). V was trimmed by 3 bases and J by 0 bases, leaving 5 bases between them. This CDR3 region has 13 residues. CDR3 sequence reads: CASSFANQETQYF. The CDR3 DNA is TGTGCCAGCAGCTTCGCTAACCAAGAGACCCAGTACTTC.

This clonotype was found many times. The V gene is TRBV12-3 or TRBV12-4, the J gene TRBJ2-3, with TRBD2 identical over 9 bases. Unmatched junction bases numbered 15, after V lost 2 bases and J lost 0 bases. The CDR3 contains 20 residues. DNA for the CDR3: TGTGCCAGCAGTTTACCGCGGGGAAGCGGGGGGTTCACTAGCACAGATACGCAGTATTTT. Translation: CASSLPRGSGGFTSTDTQYF.

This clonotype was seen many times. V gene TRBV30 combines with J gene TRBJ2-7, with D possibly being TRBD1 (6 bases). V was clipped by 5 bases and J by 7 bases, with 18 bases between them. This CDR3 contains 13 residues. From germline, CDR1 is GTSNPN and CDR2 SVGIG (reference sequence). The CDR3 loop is CAWSTGWSVEQYF. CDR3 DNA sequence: TGTGCCTGGTCGACAGGATGGTCTGTGGAGCAGTACTTC.

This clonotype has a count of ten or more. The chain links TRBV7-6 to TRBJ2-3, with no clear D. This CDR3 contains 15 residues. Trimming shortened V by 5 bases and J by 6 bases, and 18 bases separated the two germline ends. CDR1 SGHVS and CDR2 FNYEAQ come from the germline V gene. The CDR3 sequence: CASSQADSERDTQYF. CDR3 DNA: TGTGCCAGCAGCCAAGCCGACTCGGAAAGGGATACGCAGTATTTT. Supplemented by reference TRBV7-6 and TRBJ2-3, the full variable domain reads GAGVSQSPRYKVTKRGQDVALRCDPISGHVSLYWYRQALGQGPEFLTYFNYEAQQDKSGLPNDRFSAERPEGSISTLTIQRTEQRDSAMYRCASSQADSERDTQYFGPGTRLTVL.

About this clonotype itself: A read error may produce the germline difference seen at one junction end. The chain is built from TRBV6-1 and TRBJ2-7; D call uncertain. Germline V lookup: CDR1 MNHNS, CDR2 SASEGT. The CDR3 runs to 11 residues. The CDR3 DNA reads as TGTGCCATCGTCTGGGGTGCCGAGCGGTACTTC. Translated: CAIVWGAERYF.

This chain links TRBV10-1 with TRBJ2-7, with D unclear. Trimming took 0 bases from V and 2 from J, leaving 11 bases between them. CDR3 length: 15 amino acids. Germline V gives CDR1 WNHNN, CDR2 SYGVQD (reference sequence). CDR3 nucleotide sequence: TGCGCCAGCAGTGAGTCTTGGAAGCCGACCTACGAGCAGTACTTC. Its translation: CASSESWKPTYEQYF.

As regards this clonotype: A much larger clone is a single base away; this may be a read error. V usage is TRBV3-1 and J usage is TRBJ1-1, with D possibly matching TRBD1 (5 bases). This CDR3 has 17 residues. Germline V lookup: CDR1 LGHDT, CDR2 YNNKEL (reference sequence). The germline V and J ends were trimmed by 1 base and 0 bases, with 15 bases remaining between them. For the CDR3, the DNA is TGTGCCAGCAGCCAAGGTAGGGGAATCGATCTGAACACTGAAGCTTTCTTT. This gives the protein CASSQGRGIDLNTEAFF.

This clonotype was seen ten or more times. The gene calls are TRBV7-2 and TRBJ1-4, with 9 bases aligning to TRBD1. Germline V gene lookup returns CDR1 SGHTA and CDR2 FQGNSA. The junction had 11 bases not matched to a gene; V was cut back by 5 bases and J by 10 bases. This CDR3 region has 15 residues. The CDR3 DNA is TGTGCCAGCAGCGAGCCGGGACAGGGTGTTCGAAAACTGTTTTTT. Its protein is CASSEPGQGVRKLFF.

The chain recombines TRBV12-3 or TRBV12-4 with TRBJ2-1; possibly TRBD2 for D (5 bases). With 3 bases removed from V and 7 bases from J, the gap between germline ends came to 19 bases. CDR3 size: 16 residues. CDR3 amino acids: CASSLEASRFSNEQFF. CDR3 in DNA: TGTGCCAGCAGTTTGGAGGCTAGCAGATTTAGTAATGAGCAGTTCTTC.

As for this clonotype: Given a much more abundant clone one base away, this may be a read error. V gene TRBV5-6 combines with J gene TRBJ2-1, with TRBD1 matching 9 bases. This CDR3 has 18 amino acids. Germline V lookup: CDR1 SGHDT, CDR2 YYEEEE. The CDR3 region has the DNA TGTGCCAGCGGCTTGAGGGACAGGGAAGGGGGTCCCTACAATGAGCAGTTCTTC. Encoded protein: CASGLRDREGGPYNEQFF.

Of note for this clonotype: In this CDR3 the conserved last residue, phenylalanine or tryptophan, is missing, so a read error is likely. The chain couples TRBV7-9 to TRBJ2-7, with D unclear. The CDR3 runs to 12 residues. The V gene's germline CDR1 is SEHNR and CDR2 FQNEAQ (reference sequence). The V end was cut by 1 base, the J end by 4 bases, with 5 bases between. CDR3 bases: TGTGCCAGCAGCTTAGAGACATACGAGCAGTACTCC. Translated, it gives CASSLETYEQYS.

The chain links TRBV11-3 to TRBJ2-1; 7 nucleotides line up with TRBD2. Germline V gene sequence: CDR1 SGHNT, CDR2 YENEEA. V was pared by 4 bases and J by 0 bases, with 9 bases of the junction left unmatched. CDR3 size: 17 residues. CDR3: CASSSDEGGSSYNEQFF. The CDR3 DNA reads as TGTGCCAGCAGCTCCGATGAGGGCGGGAGCTCCTACAATGAGCAGTTCTTC.

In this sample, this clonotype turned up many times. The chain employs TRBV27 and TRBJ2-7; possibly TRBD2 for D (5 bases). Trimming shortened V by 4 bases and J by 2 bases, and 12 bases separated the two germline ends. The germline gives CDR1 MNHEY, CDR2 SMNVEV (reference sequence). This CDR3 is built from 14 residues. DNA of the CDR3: TGTGCCAGCAGTTCTACCGCCGGGGCCTACGAGCAGTACTTC. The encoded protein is CASSSTAGAYEQYF.

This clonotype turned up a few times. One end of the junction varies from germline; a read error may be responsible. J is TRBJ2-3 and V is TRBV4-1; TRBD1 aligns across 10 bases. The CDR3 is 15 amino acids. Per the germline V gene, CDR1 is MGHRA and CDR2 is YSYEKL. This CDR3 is CASGQGTGVADTQYF. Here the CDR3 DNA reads TGCGCCAGCGGCCAAGGGACAGGGGTAGCAGATACGCAGTATTTT.

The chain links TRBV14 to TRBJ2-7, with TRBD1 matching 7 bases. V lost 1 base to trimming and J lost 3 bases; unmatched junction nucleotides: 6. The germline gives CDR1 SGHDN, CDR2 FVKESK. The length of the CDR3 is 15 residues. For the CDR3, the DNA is TGTGCCAGCAGCCAAGTTACGGGACAGCACTACGAGCAGTACTTC. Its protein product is CASSQVTGQHYEQYF.

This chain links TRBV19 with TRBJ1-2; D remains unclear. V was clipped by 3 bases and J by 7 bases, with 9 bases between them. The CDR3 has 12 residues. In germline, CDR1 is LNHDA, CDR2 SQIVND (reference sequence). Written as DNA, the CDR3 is TGTGCCAGTAGTATTGGTTCGGTTGGCTACACCTTC. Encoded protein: CASSIGSVGYTF.

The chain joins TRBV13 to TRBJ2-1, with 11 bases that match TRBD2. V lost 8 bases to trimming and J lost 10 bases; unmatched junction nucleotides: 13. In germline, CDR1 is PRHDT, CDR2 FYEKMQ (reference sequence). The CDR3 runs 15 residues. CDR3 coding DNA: TGTGCCAGCGGCTCACTAGCGGGAGACCCTCGAGAGCAGTTCTTC. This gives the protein CASGSLAGDPREQFF.

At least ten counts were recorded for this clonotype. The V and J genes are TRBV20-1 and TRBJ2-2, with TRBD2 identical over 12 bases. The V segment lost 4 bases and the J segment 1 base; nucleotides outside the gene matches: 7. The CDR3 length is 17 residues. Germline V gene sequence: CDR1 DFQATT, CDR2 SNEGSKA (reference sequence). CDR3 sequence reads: CSANELAGGLNTGELFF. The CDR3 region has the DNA TGCAGTGCTAACGAACTAGCGGGAGGATTGAACACCGGGGAGCTGTTTTTT.

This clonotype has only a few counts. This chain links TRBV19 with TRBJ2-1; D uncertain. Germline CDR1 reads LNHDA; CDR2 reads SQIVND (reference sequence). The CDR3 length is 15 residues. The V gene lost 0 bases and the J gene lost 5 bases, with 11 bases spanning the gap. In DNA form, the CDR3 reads TGTGCCAGTAGTATAGATGGGCCCTTCGACAATGAGCAGTTCTTC. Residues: CASSIDGPFDNEQFF.

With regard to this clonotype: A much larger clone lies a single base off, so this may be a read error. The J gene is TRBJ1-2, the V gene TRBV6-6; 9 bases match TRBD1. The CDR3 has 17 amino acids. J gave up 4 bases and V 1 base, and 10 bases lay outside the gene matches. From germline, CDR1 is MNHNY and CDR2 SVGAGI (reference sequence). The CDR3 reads CASSYWDREVRSYGYTF. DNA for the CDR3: TGTGCCAGCAGTTACTGGGACAGGGAGGTCAGAAGCTATGGCTACACCTTC.

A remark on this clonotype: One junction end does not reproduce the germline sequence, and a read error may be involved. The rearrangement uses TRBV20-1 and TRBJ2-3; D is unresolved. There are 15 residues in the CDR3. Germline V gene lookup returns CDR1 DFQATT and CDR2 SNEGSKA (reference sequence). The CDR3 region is CSAAAWGAVTDTRYF. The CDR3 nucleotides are TGCAGTGCCGCCGCTTGGGGTGCGGTCACAGATACGCGGTATTTT.